This paragraph reports one T cell receptor beta chain. What it binds is not known. The sample originates from a study of somatic mutations in cytotoxic T cells in rheumatoid arthritis. Study findings and constraints: For 8 of 65 patients, a single CD8+ clone accounted for more than 20% of CD8+ cells. Age-matched healthy controls and rheumatoid arthritis patients had CD8+ T-cell clonality that did not differ significantly.

Profiling relied on immunoSEQ multiplex PCR, and the TCRdb table lists in-frame clones only, not all of them. This table holds some 14,000 clones, approximately 69% found once. The germline V gene encodes CDR1 MNHEY and CDR2 SVGAGI. This CDR3 spans 15 amino acids. Trimming stripped 4 bases from V and 5 bases from J, with 15 bases between. Sequencing was done on a sample of CD8+ T cells sorted from blood. The V gene is TRBV6-5, the J gene TRBJ1-5; D gene ambiguous. The clonotype was recovered from an adult with rheumatoid arthritis. The CDR3 here is CASSSGEVTHQPQHF. DNA for the CDR3: TGTGCCAGCAGTTCCGGAGAGGTAACCCATCAGCCCCAGCATTTT.